Following are 13 T cell receptor beta chains from one sample sequenced in a study of shared clonotypes between healthy human individuals. Libraries were prepared by immunoSEQ multiplex PCR; TCRdb keeps only in-frame clonotypes and omits some of them. The data contain 850,000 to 1,200,000 clones, roughly 70% of them singletons. Sequenced sample: memory CD4+ T cells sorted from blood. Subset denoted: CD45RA-negative fraction. Receptor source: a man between 18 and 29 years old in good health.

The rearrangement links TRBV11-1 to TRBJ2-1; TRBD2 matches 12 bases. J lost 3 bases, V lost 1 base, and 4 bases had no gene match. Germline assignment: CDR1 SGHAT and CDR2 FQDESV (reference sequence). The CDR3 covers 17 residues. The CDR3 spells CASSLELAGGIYNEQFF. CDR3 sequence (DNA): TGTGCCAGCAGCTTAGAACTAGCGGGGGGAATCTACAATGAGCAGTTCTTC.

The table lists this clone with a count of one. V gene TRBV19 combines with J gene TRBJ2-3; 7 bases match TRBD2. CDR3 size: 14 residues. V gave up 11 bases and J gave up 1 base; unmatched junction bases: 9. Germline CDR1 and CDR2: LNHDA and SQIVND (reference sequence). CDR3 DNA sequence: TGTGCCTCGACCTTAGGGAGGGGCACAGATACGCAGTATTTT. Encoded protein: CASTLGRGTDTQYF.

This clone appeared a few times. The chain uses TRBV11-2 and TRBJ1-1; D gene unclear. Germline lookup yields CDR1 SGHAT and CDR2 FQNNGV. The CDR3 is 14 amino acids. Trimming took off 4 bases at V and 4 bases at J, with 13 bases between the two ends. The CDR3 sequence: CASSSNTRVTEAFF. The CDR3 nucleotides read TGTGCCAGCAGCTCGAACACACGGGTCACTGAAGCTTTCTTT.

To note about this clone: Germline is not matched at one junction end, which may reflect a read error. The same CDR3 is also encoded by other DNA sequences in this sample. The chain couples TRBV2 to TRBJ1-6; D may be TRBD1 (6 bases). CDR3 length: 13 amino acids. CDR1 is SNHLY and CDR2 is FYNNEI in the germline V gene. CDR3 DNA sequence: TGTGCAAGCAGAGGGCAGGGGTATTCACCCCTCCACTTT. Its translation: CASRGQGYSPLHF.

V is TRBV7-2 and J is TRBJ2-2, with 10 bases lining up with TRBD2. This CDR3 has 17 residues. Per the germline V gene, CDR1 is SGHTA and CDR2 is FQGNSA. V was pared by 5 bases and J by 4 bases, with 10 bases of the junction left unmatched. The CDR3 DNA follows: TGTGCCAGCAGCCCGAGAGGAACTAGCGGGGTCACCGGGGAGCTGTTTTTT. Its protein is CASSPRGTSGVTGELFF.

J is TRBJ1-5 and V is TRBV19; a weak D match, TRBD1 (6 bases). The CDR3 runs to 17 residues. V lost 6 bases to trimming and J lost 0 bases, with 18 bases between them. The germline CDR1 and CDR2 sequences are LNHDA and SQIVND (reference sequence). DNA for the CDR3: TGTGCCAGTAGAAGGGGAGATCAGGGGAATAGCAATCAGCCCCAGCATTTT. Amino acid sequence: CASRRGDQGNSNQPQHF. Full variable domain (rest looked up from reference TRBV19 and TRBJ1-5): DGGITQSPKYLFRKEGQNVTLSCEQNLNHDAMYWYRQDPGQGLRLIYYSQIVNDFQKGDIAEGYSVSREKKESFPLTVTSAQKNPTAFYLCASRRGDQGNSNQPQHFGDGTRLSIL.

This clone has a handful of counts. The rearrangement joins TRBV2 to TRBJ2-7; no definite D call. There are 13 residues in the CDR3. The germline V and J ends were trimmed by 3 bases and 6 bases, with 12 bases remaining between them. Germline values: CDR1 SNHLY, CDR2 FYNNEI. DNA of the CDR3: TGTGCCAGCAGTGACCGAACGATTGCCGAGCAGTACTTC. Translated: CASSDRTIAEQYF.

The chain couples TRBV9 to TRBJ1-2; D uncertain. CDR1 and CDR2 (germline): SGDLS, YYNGEE. V was cut by 8 bases and J by 3 bases, with 14 bases left in between. The CDR3 has 13 residues. The CDR3 loop reads CASTGPLDYGYTF. For the CDR3, the DNA is TGTGCCAGTACCGGGCCGCTAGACTATGGCTACACCTTC. Combining the CDR3 with reference TRBV9 and TRBJ1-2 gives the whole variable domain DSGVTQTPKHLITATGQRVTLRCSPRSGDLSVYWYQQSLDQGLQFLIQYYNGEERAKGNILERFSAQQFPDLHSELNLSSLELGDSALYFCASTGPLDYGYTFGSGTRLTVV.

The chain employs TRBV19 and TRBJ2-3; unclear D gene. Between the trimmed V and J ends, which lost 8 bases and 6 bases, there was a span of 12 bases. CDR1 is LNHDA, CDR2 SQIVND, per germline (reference sequence). This CDR3 is built from 12 residues. The CDR3 loop reads CASCNEFDTQYF. The CDR3 nucleotides are TGTGCCAGTTGTAACGAGTTTGATACGCAGTATTTT.

The chain links TRBV19 to TRBJ2-7; TRBD1 agrees at 9 bases. The CDR3 is 14 residues long. The V and J ends lost 4 bases and 0 bases, in that order; junction bases with no gene match: 1. In germline, CDR1 is LNHDA, CDR2 SQIVND (reference sequence). This CDR3 is CASSTGQGSYEQYF. The DNA of the CDR3 is TGTGCCAGTAGTACGGGACAGGGCTCCTACGAGCAGTACTTC.

The chain links TRBV11-1 to TRBJ2-3, with 9 bases fitting TRBD2. V was pared by 2 bases and J by 4 bases, with 4 bases of the junction left unmatched. The germline gives CDR1 SGHAT, CDR2 FQDESV (reference sequence). The CDR3 has 15 amino acids. CDR3 residues: CASSLRAGGPDTQYF. The CDR3 nucleotides are TGTGCCAGCAGCTTAAGAGCGGGGGGCCCAGATACGCAGTATTTT.

The V and J genes are TRBV30 and TRBJ2-1, with unresolved D. V was cut by 2 bases and J by 12 bases, with 11 bases left in between. Germline values: CDR1 GTSNPN, CDR2 SVGIG (reference sequence). The CDR3 has 11 residues. The CDR3, as DNA: TGTGCCTGGAGTCCGGAGTCAGGGCAGTTCTTC. This encodes CAWSPESGQFF.

Turning to this clone: A much larger clonotype is one base distant, so this may be a read error. The chain joins TRBV7-3 to TRBJ1-5; D gene uncertain. This CDR3 contains 12 residues. Germline lookup yields CDR1 SGHTA and CDR2 FQGTGA. Trimming stripped 2 bases from V and 5 bases from J, with 4 bases between. The DNA of the CDR3 is TGTGCCAGCAGCTTACAGGATCAGCCCCAGCATTTT. Encoded protein: CASSLQDQPQHF.